This entry features one TCR beta chain sequence. As yet, its antigen is unknown. This record belongs to a study of OX40 agonist ivuxolimab in advanced cancers. Study-level background: Prior anti-PD-1, anti-PD-L1 or anti-CTLA-4 therapy was allowed; approximately 41% had some. Study-wide results and limits: At 0.1 to 3.0 mg/kg and by week 6, clonal expansion occurred in CD4+ and CD8+ blood T cells. In the expanded peripheral T cells, antigen specificity was never determined.

With 2 bases removed from V and 10 bases from J, the gap between germline ends came to 11 bases. The CDR3 loop spans 12 amino acids. Germline CDR1 and CDR2: LNHDA and SQIVND (reference sequence). The table came from immunoSEQ multiplex PCR; TCRdb's copy has only in-frame clones and leaves some out. The sample holds about 58,000 clones, about 89% seen once. V usage is TRBV19 and J usage is TRBJ1-1; D gene ambiguous. This clonotype was sampled from an adult with an advanced solid tumor such as melanoma, head and neck, liver or kidney cancer. The sample consisted of CD4+ or CD8+ T cells sorted from blood, taken in a trial of the OX40 agonist ivuxolimab. CDR3 amino acids: CASSINELRAFF. CDR3 nucleotides: TGTGCCAGTAGTATAAACGAATTGCGAGCTTTCTTT.